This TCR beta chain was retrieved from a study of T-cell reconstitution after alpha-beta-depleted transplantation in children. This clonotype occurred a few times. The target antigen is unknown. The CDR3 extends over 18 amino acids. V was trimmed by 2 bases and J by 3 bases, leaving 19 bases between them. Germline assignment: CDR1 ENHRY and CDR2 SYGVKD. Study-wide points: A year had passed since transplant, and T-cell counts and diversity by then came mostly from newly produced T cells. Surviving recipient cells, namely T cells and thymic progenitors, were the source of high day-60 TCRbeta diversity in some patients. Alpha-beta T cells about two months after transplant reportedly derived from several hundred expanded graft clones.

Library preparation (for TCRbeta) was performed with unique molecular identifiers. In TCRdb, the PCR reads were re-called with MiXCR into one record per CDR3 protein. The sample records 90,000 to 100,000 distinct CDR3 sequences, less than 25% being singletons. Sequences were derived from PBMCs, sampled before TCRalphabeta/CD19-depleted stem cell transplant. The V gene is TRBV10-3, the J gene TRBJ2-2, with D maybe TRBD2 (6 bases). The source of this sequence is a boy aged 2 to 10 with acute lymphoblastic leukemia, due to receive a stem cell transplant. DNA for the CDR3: TGTGCCATCAGTGAGGGTATTAGCGGAGGGGCGTACACCGGGGAGCTGTTTTTT. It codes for CAISEGISGGAYTGELFF.